A single sample gave rise to the 4 T cell receptor beta chains below, sequenced in a study of T cells in tuberculosis. The method was immunoSEQ multiplex PCR; TCRdb's version includes in-frame clones alone and lacks a portion of them. The profile shows 80,000 to 90,000 clones, roughly 91% of them singletons. Sorting used thawed, overnight-rested PBMC stained with anti-CD3, a viability dye and GMM-loaded CD1B tetramer. The CD1B tetramers carried C32 glucose monomycolate purified from Rhodococcus equi. Input material: CD1b-GMM tetramer-negative cells sorted from PBMCs. These receptors originate from an adult woman with latent tuberculosis.

This sequence joins TRBV27 and TRBJ2-7, with TRBD1 as a possible D gene (6 bases). Trimming removed 9 bases at V and 2 bases at J, with 8 bases between. This CDR3 spans 11 amino acids. Germline V lookup: CDR1 MNHEY, CDR2 SMNVEV (reference sequence). Here the CDR3 reads CARQGPYEQYV. The CDR3 DNA reads as TGTGCCAGACAGGGTCCCTACGAGCAGTACGTC.

V is TRBV6-1 and J is TRBJ1-2; D is perhaps TRBD1 (6 bases). Germline V gene data show CDR1 as MNHNS and CDR2 as SASEGT. V lost 4 bases, J lost 4 bases, and 10 bases lay in between. CDR3 length equals 13 residues. CDR3 sequence: CASSAGQPYGYTF. Here the CDR3 DNA reads TGTGCCAGCAGTGCAGGACAGCCCTATGGCTACACCTTC.

The CDR3 sequence: CASSRRDGGYTF. The CDR3 nucleotides read TGTGCCAGCAGTCGCAGGGATGGCGGCTACACCTTC. The rearrangement links TRBV27 to TRBJ1-2; possibly TRBD1 for D (5 bases). The germline V gene has CDR1 MNHEY and CDR2 SMNVEV (reference sequence). This CDR3 comprises 12 residues. V was trimmed by 5 bases and J by 8 bases, leaving 12 bases between them.

CDR3 protein: CASSGVGGGSSEQYV. The CDR3 DNA reads as TGTGCCAGCAGTGGAGTTGGAGGGGGCTCCTCCGAGCAGTACGTC. The chain uses TRBV6-1 and TRBJ2-7, with D tentatively TRBD1 (7 bases). Germline-derived CDR1 and CDR2 are MNHNS and SASEGT. CDR3 length: 15 residues.